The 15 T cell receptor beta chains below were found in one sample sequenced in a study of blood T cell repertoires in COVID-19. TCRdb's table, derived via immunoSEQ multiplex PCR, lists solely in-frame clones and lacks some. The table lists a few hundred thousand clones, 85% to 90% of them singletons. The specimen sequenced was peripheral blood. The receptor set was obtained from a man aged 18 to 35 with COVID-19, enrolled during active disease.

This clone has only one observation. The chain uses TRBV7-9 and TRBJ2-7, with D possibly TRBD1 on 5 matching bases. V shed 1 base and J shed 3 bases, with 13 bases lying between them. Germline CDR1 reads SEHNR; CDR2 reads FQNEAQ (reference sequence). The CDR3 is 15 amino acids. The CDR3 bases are TGTGCCAGCAGCTTAGTCGGCAGGGCGGACTACGAGCAGTACTTC. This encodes CASSLVGRADYEQYF. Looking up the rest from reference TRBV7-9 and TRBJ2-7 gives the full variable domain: DTGVSQNPRHKITKRGQNVTFRCDPISEHNRLYWYRQTLGQGPEFLTYFQNEAQLEKSRLLSDRFSAERPKGSFSTLEIQRTEQGDSAMYLCASSLVGRADYEQYFGPGTRLTVT.

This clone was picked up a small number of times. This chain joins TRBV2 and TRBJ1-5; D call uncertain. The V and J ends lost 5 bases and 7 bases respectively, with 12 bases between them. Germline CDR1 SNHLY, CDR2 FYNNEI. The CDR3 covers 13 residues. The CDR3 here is CASSRSGGQPQHF. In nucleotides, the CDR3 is TGTGCCAGCAGTCGGAGTGGCGGGCAGCCCCAGCATTTT.

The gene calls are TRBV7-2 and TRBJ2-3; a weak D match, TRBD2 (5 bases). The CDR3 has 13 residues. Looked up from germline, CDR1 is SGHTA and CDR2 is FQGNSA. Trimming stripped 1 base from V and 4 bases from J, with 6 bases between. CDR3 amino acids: CASSLGTSDTQYF. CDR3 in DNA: TGTGCCAGCAGCTTAGGGACTTCAGATACGCAGTATTTT.

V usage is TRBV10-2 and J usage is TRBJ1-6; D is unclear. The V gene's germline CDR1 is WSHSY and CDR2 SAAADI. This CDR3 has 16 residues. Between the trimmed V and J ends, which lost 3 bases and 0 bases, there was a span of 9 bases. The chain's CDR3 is CASSDAVLSYNSPLHF. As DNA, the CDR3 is TGCGCCAGCAGTGATGCGGTCCTCTCCTATAATTCACCCCTCCACTTT.

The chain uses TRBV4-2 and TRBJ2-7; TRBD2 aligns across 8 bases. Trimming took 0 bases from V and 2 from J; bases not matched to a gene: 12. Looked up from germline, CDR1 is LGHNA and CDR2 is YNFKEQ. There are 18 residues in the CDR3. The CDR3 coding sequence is TGTGCCAGCAGCCAAGATATTTCGCGAGCGGGGGCTGCCTACGAGCAGTACTTC. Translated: CASSQDISRAGAAYEQYF.

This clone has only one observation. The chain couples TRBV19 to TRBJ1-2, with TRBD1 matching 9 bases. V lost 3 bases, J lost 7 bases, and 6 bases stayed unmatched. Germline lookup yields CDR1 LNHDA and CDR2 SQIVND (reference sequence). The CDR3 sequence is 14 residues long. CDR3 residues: CASSMDRGISGYTF. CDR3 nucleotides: TGTGCCAGTAGTATGGACAGGGGAATCAGTGGCTACACCTTC.

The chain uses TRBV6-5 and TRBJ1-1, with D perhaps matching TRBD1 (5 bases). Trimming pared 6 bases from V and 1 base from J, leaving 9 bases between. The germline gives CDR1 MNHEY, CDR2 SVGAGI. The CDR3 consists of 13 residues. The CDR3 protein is CASSAGGNTEAFF. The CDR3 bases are TGTGCCAGCAGCGCGGGGGGGAACACTGAAGCTTTCTTT.

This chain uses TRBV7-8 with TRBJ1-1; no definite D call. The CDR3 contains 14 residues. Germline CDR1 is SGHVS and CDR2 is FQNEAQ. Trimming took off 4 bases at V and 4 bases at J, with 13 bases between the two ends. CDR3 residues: CASSSQAVGTEAFF. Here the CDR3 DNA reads TGTGCCAGCAGCTCGCAGGCAGTAGGCACTGAAGCTTTCTTT.

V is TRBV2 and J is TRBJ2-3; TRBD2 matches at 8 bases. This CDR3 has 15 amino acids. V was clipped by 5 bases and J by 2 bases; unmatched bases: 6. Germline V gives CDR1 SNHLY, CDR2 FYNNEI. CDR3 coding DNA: TGTGCCAGCAGTAGAGAGCGGGGGCCCACAGATACGCAGTATTTT. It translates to CASSRERGPTDTQYF.

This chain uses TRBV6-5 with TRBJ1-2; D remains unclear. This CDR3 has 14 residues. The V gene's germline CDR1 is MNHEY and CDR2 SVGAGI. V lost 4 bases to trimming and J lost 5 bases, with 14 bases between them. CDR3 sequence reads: CASSSRPAIYGYTF. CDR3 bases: TGTGCCAGCAGTTCCAGACCAGCGATATATGGCTACACCTTC.

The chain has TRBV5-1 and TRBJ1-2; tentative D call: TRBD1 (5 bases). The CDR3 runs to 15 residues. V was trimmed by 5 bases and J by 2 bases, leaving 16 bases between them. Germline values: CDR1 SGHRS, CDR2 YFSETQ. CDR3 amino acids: CASRQGSLTNYGYTF. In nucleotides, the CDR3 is TGCGCCAGCAGGCAGGGTAGCCTAACAAACTATGGCTACACCTTC.

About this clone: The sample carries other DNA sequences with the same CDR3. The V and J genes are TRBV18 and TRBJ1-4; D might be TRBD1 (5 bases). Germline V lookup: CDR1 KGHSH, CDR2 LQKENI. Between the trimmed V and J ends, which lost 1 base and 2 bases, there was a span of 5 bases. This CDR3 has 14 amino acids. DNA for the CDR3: TGTGCCAGCTCACCACAGGGGACTAATGAAAAACTGTTTTTT. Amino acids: CASSPQGTNEKLFF.

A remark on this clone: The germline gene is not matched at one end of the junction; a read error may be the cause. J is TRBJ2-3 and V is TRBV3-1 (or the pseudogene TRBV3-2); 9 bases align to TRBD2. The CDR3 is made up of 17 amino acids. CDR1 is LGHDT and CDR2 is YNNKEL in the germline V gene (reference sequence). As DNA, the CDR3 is TGTGCCAGCAGTCAAGAGCAGCTAGCGGGGTTCACAGATACGCAGTATTTT. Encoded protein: CASSQEQLAGFTDTQYF.

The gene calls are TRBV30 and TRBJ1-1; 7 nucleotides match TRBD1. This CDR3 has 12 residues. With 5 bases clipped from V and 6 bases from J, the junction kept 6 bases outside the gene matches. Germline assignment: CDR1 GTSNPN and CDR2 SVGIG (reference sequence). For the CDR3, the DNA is TGTGCCTGGCGTACAGGGGAACCTGAAGCTTTCTTT. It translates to CAWRTGEPEAFF.

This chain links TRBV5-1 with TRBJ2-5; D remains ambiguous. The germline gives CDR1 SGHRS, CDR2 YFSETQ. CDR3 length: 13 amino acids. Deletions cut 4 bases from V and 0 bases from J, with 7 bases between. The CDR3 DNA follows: TGCGCCAGCAGCCTCGAGTACCAAGAGACCCAGTACTTC. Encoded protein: CASSLEYQETQYF.